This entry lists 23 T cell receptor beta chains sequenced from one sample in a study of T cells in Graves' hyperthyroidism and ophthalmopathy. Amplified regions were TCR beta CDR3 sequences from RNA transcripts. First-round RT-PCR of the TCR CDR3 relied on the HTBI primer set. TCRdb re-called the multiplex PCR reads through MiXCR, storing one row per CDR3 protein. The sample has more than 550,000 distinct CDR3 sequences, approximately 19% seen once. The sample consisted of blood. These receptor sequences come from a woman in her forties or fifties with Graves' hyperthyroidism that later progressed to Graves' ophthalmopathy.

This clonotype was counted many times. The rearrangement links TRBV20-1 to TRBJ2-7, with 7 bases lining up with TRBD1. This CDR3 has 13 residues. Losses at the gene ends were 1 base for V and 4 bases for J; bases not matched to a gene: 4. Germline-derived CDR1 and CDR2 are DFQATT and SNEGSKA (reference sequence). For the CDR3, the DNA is TGCAGTGCTAGAGTTCAGGGGGTTTACGAGCAGTACTTC. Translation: CSARVQGVYEQYF.

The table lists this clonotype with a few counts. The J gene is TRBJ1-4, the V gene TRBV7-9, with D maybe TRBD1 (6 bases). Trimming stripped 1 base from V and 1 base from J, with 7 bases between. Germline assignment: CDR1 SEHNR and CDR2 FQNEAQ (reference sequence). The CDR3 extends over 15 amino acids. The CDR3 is CASSLVGGTNEKLFF. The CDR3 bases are TGTGCCAGCAGCTTAGTAGGGGGAACTAATGAAAAACTGTTTTTT.

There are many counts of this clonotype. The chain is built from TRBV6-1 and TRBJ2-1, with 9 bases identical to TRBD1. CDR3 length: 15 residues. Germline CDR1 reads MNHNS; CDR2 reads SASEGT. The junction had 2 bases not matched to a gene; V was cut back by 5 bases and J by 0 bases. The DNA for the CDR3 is TGTGCCAGCAGTCGGACAGGGGACTCCTACAATGAGCAGTTCTTC. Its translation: CASSRTGDSYNEQFF.

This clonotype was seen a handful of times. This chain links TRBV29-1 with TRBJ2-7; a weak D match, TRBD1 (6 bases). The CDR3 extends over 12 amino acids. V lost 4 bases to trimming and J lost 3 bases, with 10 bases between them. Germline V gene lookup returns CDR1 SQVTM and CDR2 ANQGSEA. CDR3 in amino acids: CSVGETGYEQYF. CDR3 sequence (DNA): TGCAGCGTTGGCGAGACAGGCTACGAGCAGTACTTC.

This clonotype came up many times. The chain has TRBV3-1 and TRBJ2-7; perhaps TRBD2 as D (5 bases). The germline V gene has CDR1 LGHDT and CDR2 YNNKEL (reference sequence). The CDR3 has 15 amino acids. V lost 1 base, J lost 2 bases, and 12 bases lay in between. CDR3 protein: CASSQVGRVPYEQYF. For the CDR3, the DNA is TGTGCCAGCAGCCAAGTAGGGCGGGTTCCCTACGAGCAGTACTTC.

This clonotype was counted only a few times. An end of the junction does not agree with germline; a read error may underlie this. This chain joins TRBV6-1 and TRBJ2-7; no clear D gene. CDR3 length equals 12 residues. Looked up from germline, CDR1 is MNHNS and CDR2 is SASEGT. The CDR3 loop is CAGSADSNQQYF. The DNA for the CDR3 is TGTGCCGGCAGTGCTGATAGTAACCAGCAGTACTTC.

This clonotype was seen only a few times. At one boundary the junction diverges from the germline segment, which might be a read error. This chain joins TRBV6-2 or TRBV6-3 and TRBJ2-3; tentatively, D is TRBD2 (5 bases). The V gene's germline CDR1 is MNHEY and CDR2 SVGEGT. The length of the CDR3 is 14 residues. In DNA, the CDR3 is TGTGCCGGCAGCAGGACTCAATCCACAGATACGCAGTATTTT. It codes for CAGSRTQSTDTQYF.

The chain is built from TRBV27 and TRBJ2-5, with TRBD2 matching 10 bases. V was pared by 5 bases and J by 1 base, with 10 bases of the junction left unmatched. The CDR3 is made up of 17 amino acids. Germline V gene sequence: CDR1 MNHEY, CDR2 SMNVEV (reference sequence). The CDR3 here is CASSPIRERGGQETQYF. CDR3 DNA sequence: TGTGCCAGCAGTCCCATCCGAGAGCGGGGGGGCCAAGAGACCCAGTACTTC.

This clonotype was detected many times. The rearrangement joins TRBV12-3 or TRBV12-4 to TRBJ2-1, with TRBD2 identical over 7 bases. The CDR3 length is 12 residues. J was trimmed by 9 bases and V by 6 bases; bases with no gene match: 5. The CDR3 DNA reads TGTGCCAGCAGCCCGGGGGGACGTGAGCAGTTCTTC. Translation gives CASSPGGREQFF.

The CDR3 spells CACEGRSLPTGELFF. CDR3 in DNA: TGTGCCTGTGAGGGCAGGAGCCTCCCCACCGGGGAGCTGTTTTTT. The chain couples TRBV6-1 to TRBJ2-2; D might be TRBD2 (5 bases). The CDR3 is 15 amino acids. Germline V gene lookup returns CDR1 MNHNS and CDR2 SASEGT. V shed 11 bases and J shed 4 bases, with 20 bases lying between them.

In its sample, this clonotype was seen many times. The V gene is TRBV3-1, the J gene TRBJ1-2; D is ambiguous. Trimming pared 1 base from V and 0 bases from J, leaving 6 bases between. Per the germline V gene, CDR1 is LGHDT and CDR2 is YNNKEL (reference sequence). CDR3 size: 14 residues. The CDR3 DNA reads TGTGCCAGCAGCCAAGGTACCTCTAACTATGGCTACACCTTC. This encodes CASSQGTSNYGYTF.

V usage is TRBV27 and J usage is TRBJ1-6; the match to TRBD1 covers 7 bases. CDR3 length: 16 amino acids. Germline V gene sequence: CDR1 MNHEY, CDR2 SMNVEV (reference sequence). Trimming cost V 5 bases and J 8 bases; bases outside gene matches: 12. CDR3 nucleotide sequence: TGTGCCAGCAGTGCCCCGGTACAGGGGTGGGATTCACCCCTCCACTTT. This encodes CASSAPVQGWDSPLHF.

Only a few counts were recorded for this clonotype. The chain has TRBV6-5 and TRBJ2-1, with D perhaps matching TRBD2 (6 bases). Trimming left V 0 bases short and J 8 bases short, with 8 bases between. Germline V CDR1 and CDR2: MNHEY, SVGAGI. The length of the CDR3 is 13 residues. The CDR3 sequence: CASSYSEGDEQFF. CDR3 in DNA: TGTGCCAGCAGTTACTCGGAGGGCGATGAGCAGTTCTTC.

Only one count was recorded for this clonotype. CDR3 residues: CAGQNRNQPQHF. CDR3 DNA sequence: TGTGCCGGACAAAATCGCAATCAGCCCCAGCATTTT. The chain combines TRBV28 with TRBJ1-5; D possibly corresponds to TRBD1 (5 bases). V dropped 11 bases and J dropped 2 bases, with 10 bases sitting between them. The V gene's germline CDR1 is MDHEN and CDR2 SYDVKM. The CDR3 covers 12 residues.

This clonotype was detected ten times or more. The CDR3 region has the DNA TGTGCCACCAGTGACCTCGACAGGCCCTACGAGCAGTACTTC. Protein product: CATSDLDRPYEQYF. J is TRBJ2-7 and V is TRBV24-1, with D perhaps TRBD1 (6 bases). Per germline, CDR1 KGHDR and CDR2 SFDVKD. V was pared by 4 bases and J by 2 bases, with 11 bases between. CDR3 length equals 14 residues.

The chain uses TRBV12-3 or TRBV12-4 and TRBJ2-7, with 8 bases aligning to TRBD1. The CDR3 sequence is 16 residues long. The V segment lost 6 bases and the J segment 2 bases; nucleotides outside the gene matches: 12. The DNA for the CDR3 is TGTGCCAGCAGCTTCCCAGCAGGGGGCGGGGCCTACGAGCAGTACTTC. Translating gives CASSFPAGGGAYEQYF.

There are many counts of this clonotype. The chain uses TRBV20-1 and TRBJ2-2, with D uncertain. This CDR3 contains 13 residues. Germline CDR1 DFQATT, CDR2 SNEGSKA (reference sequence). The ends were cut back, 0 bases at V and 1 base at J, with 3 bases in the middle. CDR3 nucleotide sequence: TGCAGTGCTAGAGAGGAGAACACCGGGGAGCTGTTTTTT. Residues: CSAREENTGELFF.

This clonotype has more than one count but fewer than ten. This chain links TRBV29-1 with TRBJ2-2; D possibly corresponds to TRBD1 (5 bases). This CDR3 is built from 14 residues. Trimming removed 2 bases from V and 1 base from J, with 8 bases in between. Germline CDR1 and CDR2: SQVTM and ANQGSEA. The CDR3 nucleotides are TGCAGCGTTGAACAGGGCTTGAACACCGGGGAGCTGTTTTTT. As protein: CSVEQGLNTGELFF.

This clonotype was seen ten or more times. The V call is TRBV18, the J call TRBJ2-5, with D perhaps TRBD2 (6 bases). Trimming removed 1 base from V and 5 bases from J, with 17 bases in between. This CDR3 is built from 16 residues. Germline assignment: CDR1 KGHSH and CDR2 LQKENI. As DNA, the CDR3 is TGTGCCAGCTCACCACGCACCAGGGAGGTTCAGGAGACCCAGTACTTC. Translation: CASSPRTREVQETQYF.

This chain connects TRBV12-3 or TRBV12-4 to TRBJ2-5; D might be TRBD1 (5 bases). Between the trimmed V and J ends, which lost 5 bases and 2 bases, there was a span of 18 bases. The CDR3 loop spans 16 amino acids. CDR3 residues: CASSTPSTVPQETQYF. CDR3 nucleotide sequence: TGTGCCAGCAGTACACCATCGACAGTGCCTCAAGAGACCCAGTACTTC.

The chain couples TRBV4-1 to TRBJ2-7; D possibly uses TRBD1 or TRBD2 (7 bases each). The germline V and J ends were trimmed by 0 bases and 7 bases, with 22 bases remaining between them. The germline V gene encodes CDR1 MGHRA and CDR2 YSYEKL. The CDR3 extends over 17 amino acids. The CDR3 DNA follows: TGCGCCAGCAGCCAAGATGGGCCAGGGGGTCGGGGGGATGAGCAGTACTTC. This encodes CASSQDGPGGRGDEQYF.

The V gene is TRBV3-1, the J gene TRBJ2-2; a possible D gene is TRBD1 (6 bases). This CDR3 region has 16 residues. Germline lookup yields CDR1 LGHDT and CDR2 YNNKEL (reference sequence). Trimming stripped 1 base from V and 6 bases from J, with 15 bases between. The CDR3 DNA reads TGTGCCAGCAGCCAAGGAGGGGGAACACCGTCCGGGGAGCTGTTTTTT. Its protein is CASSQGGGTPSGELFF. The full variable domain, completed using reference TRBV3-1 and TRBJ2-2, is DTAVSQTPKYLVTQMGNDKSIKCEQNLGHDTMYWYKQDSKKFLKIMFSYNNKELIINETVPNRFSPKSPDKAHLNLHINSLELGDSAVYFCASSQGGGTPSGELFFGEGSRLTVL.

As DNA, the CDR3 is TGTGCCAGACAAACAGGCAATGAGCAGTTCTTC. Amino acid sequence: CARQTGNEQFF. The rearrangement uses TRBV7-2 and TRBJ2-1; D may be TRBD1 (5 bases). The V end was cut by 9 bases, the J end by 6 bases, with 9 bases between. Germline loops: CDR1 SGHTA, CDR2 FQGNSA. This CDR3 comprises 11 residues.